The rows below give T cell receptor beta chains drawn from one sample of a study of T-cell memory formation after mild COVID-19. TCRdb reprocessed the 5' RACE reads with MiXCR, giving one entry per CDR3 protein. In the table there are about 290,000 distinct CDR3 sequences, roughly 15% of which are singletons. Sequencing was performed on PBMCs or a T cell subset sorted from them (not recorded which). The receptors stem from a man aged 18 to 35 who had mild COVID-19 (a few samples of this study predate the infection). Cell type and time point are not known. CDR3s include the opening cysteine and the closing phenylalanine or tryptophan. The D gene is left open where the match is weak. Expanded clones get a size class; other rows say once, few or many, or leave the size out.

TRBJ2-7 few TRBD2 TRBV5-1 CASSSLAGLTYEQYF TGCGCCAGCAGCTCACTAGCGGGCTTAACCTACGAGCAGTACTTC
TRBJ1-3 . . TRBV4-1 CASSQDRGTGNTIYF TGCGCCAGCAGCCAAGATCGGGGGACTGGAAACACCATATATTTT
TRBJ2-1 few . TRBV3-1 CASSHETARRAYNEQFF TGTGCCAGCAGCCACGAAACAGCCCGACGGGCCTACAATGAGCAGTTCTTC
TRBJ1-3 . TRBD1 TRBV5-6 CASSLYRQGEYTIYF TGTGCCAGCAGCTTGTACCGACAGGGGGAATACACCATATATTTT
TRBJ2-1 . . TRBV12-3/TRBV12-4 CASRFPGPDNEQFF TGTGCCAGCAGGTTTCCAGGGCCGGACAATGAGCAGTTCTTC
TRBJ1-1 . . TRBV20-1 CSARVNTGRAEAFF TGCAGTGCTAGAGTGAATACGGGTAGAGCTGAAGCTTTCTTT
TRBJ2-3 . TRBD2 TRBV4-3 CASSQKDPGTSGDTQYF TGCGCCAGCAGCCAAAAGGATCCGGGGACTAGTGGGGATACGCAGTATTTT
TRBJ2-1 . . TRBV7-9 CASSLVGQANNEQFF TGTGCCAGCAGCTTAGTTGGTCAGGCGAACAATGAGCAGTTCTTC
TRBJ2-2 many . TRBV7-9 CASSSQGGPGELFF TGTGCCAGCAGCTCCCAGGGCGGACCCGGGGAGCTGTTTTTT
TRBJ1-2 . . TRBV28 CASSRVLYGYTF TGTGCCAGCAGCCGGGTCCTCTATGGCTACACCTTC
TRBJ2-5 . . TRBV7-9 CAGLIGGQETQYF TGTGCCGGGCTTATCGGGGGACAAGAGACCCAGTACTTC